Each of the 17 T cell receptor beta chains below was sequenced from the same sample in a study of beta chain features in type 1 diabetes. Study conclusions and caveats: When Type 1 diabetes patients were examined, their TCRB CDR3s proved moderately but significantly shorter in all four CD4+ subsets.

No cognate antigen is known for these TCRs. What was sequenced were expressed TCRB transcripts, since all of the isolated RNA had been reverse transcribed. Data came from immunoSEQ multiplex PCR; TCRdb stores just in-frame clones and leaves some out. The table records under 850,000 clones, roughly 13% of them present only once. Sequenced input: naive CD4+ T cells from blood. These receptor sequences come from a man aged 18 to 30 with type 1 diabetes.

V is TRBV19 and J is TRBJ1-1; D is ambiguous. The germline gives CDR1 LNHDA, CDR2 SQIVND (reference sequence). CDR3 length equals 13 residues. The ends were cut back, 4 bases at V and 1 base at J, with 7 bases in the middle. The DNA for the CDR3 is TGTGCCAGTAGTAAGTCAGGGAACACTGAAGCTTTCTTT. Translating gives CASSKSGNTEAFF.

The chain joins TRBV30 to TRBJ1-1; D might be TRBD1 (5 bases). In germline, CDR1 is GTSNPN, CDR2 SVGIG (reference sequence). The CDR3 runs 14 residues. The germline V and J ends were trimmed by 5 bases and 1 base, with 14 bases remaining between them. For the CDR3, the DNA is TGTGCCTGGTTGGGTGGGGCAGGGAACACTGAAGCTTTCTTT. Residues: CAWLGGAGNTEAFF. The whole variable domain, filled in from reference TRBV30 and TRBJ1-1, reads SQTIHQWPATLVQPVGSPLSLECTVEGTSNPNLYWYRQAAGRGLQLLFYSVGIGQISSEVPQNLSASRPQDRQFILSSKKLLLSDSGFYLCAWLGGAGNTEAFFGQGTRLTVV.

This clone was seen a handful of times. The chain recombines TRBV7-9 with TRBJ2-1, with TRBD1 identical over 7 bases. Germline-derived CDR1 and CDR2 are SEHNR and FQNEAQ (reference sequence). This CDR3 spans 12 amino acids. V was pared by 4 bases and J by 10 bases, with 4 bases of the junction left unmatched. The DNA of the CDR3 is TGTGCCAGCAGCTCGGGACAGAACGAGCAGTTCTTC. It translates to CASSSGQNEQFF.

The gene calls are TRBV19 and TRBJ1-2; 9 bases align to TRBD1. The V segment lost 6 bases and the J segment 2 bases; nucleotides outside the gene matches: 1. This CDR3 is built from 13 residues. Germline CDR1 LNHDA, CDR2 SQIVND (reference sequence). CDR3 protein: CASRGQGNYGYTF. The CDR3 DNA reads TGTGCCAGTAGGGGACAGGGAAACTATGGCTACACCTTC.

This clone showed up just a few times. This chain connects TRBV19 to TRBJ2-7, with TRBD1 identical over 7 bases. The junction had 7 bases not matched to a gene; V was cut back by 5 bases and J by 0 bases. CDR3 size: 15 residues. Germline V CDR1 and CDR2: LNHDA, SQIVND (reference sequence). This CDR3 is CASSYRGTNSYEQYF. The CDR3, as DNA: TGTGCCAGTAGTTACAGGGGCACCAACTCCTACGAGCAGTACTTC.

For the CDR3, the DNA is TGTGCCACCAGCAGCGCGGGGACCTACGAGCAGTACTTC. It specifies CATSSAGTYEQYF. The V and J genes are TRBV15 and TRBJ2-7; possibly TRBD2 for D (6 bases). V was cut by 3 bases and J by 2 bases, with 8 bases left in between. Germline assignment: CDR1 LNHNV and CDR2 YYDKDF (reference sequence). This CDR3 comprises 13 residues.

The chain uses TRBV15 and TRBJ2-5; D unresolved. The CDR3 runs to 15 residues. Germline V gene sequence: CDR1 LNHNV, CDR2 YYDKDF (reference sequence). With 0 bases removed from V and 0 bases from J, the gap between germline ends came to 8 bases. DNA for the CDR3: TGTGCCACCAGCAGAGATCTGCAAAACCAAGAGACCCAGTACTTC. Its protein is CATSRDLQNQETQYF. The full variable domain, rest sourced from reference TRBV15 and TRBJ2-5, is DAMVIQNPRYQVTQFGKPVTLSCSQTLNHNVMYWYQQKSSQAPKLLFHYYDKDFNNEADTPDNFQSRRPNTSFCFLDIRSPGLGDTAMYLCATSRDLQNQETQYFGPGTRLLVL.

This clone has just a few counts. The genes are TRBV29-1 and TRBJ1-2; no firm D call. V lost 6 bases and J 5 bases, leaving 13 bases between the germline ends. This CDR3 contains 12 residues. Germline loops: CDR1 SQVTM, CDR2 ANQGSEA. This chain's CDR3 is CSVPDGRYGYTF. The CDR3 DNA follows: TGCAGCGTACCAGACGGGAGGTATGGCTACACCTTC.

The sample holds a few counts of this clone. The rearrangement links TRBV6-6 to TRBJ2-7; D is unresolved. The CDR3 is 14 amino acids. Trimming removed 2 bases at V and 3 bases at J, with 11 bases between. The germline V gene encodes CDR1 MNHNY and CDR2 SVGAGI (reference sequence). CDR3 sequence: CASSYRGTDYEQYF. CDR3 nucleotides: TGTGCCAGCAGTTACCGAGGAACAGACTACGAGCAGTACTTC.

The chain is built from TRBV7-9 and TRBJ2-3, with D possibly matching TRBD2 (6 bases). From germline, CDR1 is SEHNR and CDR2 FQNEAQ (reference sequence). The CDR3 length is 12 residues. The V end was cut by 4 bases, the J end by 11 bases, with 13 bases between. CDR3 protein: CASSSYAGMQYF. CDR3 DNA sequence: TGTGCCAGCAGCTCCTACGCGGGGATGCAGTATTTT. Supplemented by reference TRBV7-9 and TRBJ2-3, the full variable domain reads DTGVSQNPRHKITKRGQNVTFRCDPISEHNRLYWYRQTLGQGPEFLTYFQNEAQLEKSRLLSDRFSAERPKGSFSTLEIQRTEQGDSAMYLCASSSYAGMQYFGPGTRLTVL.

The rearrangement uses TRBV18 and TRBJ2-1; 9 bases line up with TRBD2. V lost 3 bases and J lost 2; bases outside the gene matches: 5. From germline, CDR1 is KGHSH and CDR2 LQKENI. The CDR3 is 16 residues long. The CDR3 DNA is TGTGCCAGCTCACCCCGACTAGCGGACGCCTACAATGAGCAGTTCTTC. Encoded protein: CASSPRLADAYNEQFF.

V is TRBV6-4 and J is TRBJ1-1; a possible D gene is TRBD1 (5 bases). The germline V gene encodes CDR1 MRHNA and CDR2 SNTAGT. Trimming cost V 11 bases and J 7 bases, with 17 bases left between them. This CDR3 has 12 residues. This chain's CDR3 is CASAGAQVEAFF. CDR3 nucleotides: TGTGCCTCAGCCGGGGCGCAGGTTGAAGCTTTCTTT.

This clone was seen only a few times. V is TRBV28 and J is TRBJ2-2; 8 bases line up with TRBD2. Per germline, CDR1 MDHEN and CDR2 SYDVKM. V dropped 7 bases and J dropped 5; count of bases not matched to a gene: 9. There are 15 residues in the CDR3. This CDR3 is CASNGQASGTGELFF. CDR3 sequence (DNA): TGTGCCAGCAACGGCCAGGCTAGCGGGACCGGGGAGCTGTTTTTT.

Regarding this clone: Just one base apart from a much larger clone, this may be a read error. The V call is TRBV7-6, the J call TRBJ2-6; no clear D. Trimming removed 4 bases from V and 0 bases from J, with 4 bases in between. The CDR3 sequence is 14 residues long. Germline CDR1 reads SGHVS; CDR2 reads FNYEAQ. The CDR3 loop reads CASSSTSGANVLTF. The CDR3 DNA sequence: TGTGCCAGCAGCTCGACCTCTGGGGCCAACGTCCTGACTTTC.

This clone was seen only a few times. V is TRBV4-1 and J is TRBJ1-6; 10 nucleotides agree with TRBD1. There are 17 residues in the CDR3. CDR1 is MGHRA and CDR2 is YSYEKL in the germline V gene. V lost 0 bases, J lost 6 bases, and 5 bases stayed unmatched. The CDR3, as DNA: TGCGCCAGCAGCCAAGACGCGACAGGGGGCTTTAATTCACCCCTCCACTTT. It encodes CASSQDATGGFNSPLHF.

The chain combines TRBV29-1 with TRBJ1-2; D remains ambiguous. The length of the CDR3 is 12 residues. The germline V gene has CDR1 SQVTM and CDR2 ANQGSEA. Deletions cut 4 bases from V and 8 bases from J, with 14 bases between. The CDR3 is CSVVRLVGGYTF. As DNA, the CDR3 is TGCAGCGTTGTTCGCCTTGTGGGAGGCTACACCTTC.

Only a few counts were recorded for this clone. This chain uses TRBV9 with TRBJ2-2; weak D call: TRBD2 (5 bases). This CDR3 is 16 amino acids long. Trimming shortened V by 0 bases and J by 1 base, and 10 bases separated the two germline ends. Germline loops: CDR1 SGDLS, CDR2 YYNGEE. CDR3 sequence: CASSVDLAENTGELFF. CDR3 bases: TGTGCCAGCAGCGTAGATCTAGCTGAGAACACCGGGGAGCTGTTTTTT. Combining the CDR3 with reference TRBV9 and TRBJ2-2 gives the whole variable domain DSGVTQTPKHLITATGQRVTLRCSPRSGDLSVYWYQQSLDQGLQFLIQYYNGEERAKGNILERFSAQQFPDLHSELNLSSLELGDSALYFCASSVDLAENTGELFFGEGSRLTVL.